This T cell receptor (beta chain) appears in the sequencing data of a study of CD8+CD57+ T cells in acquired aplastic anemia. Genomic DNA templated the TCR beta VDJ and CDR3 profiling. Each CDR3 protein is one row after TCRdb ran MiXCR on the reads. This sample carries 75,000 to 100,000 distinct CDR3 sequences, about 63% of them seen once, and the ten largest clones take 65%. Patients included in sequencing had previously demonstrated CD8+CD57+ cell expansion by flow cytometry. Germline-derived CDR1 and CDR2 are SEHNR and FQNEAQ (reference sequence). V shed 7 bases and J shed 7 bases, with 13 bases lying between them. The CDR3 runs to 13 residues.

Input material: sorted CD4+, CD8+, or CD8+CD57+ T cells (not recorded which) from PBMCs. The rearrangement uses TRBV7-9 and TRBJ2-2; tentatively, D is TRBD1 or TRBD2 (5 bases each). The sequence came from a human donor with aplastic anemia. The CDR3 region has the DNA TGTGCCAGCACGGGGACCCTTGACGGGGAGCTGTTTTTT. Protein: CASTGTLDGELFF.